The 18 T cell receptor beta chains reported below all come from one sample, sequenced in a study of CD8 T cells in Susac syndrome. The authors reverse transcribed 0.5 to 1 ug RNA with random hexamers. TCRdb analysed the immunoSEQ multiplex PCR reads with MiXCR anew, one entry per CDR3 protein. Of about 120,000 distinct CDR3 sequences listed, over 90% are singletons. The source material was CD8+ T cells from PBMCs. All receptors come from a human donor with Susac syndrome.

This sequence joins TRBV7-8 and TRBJ2-1, with TRBD2 matching over 14 bases. The CDR3 is made up of 19 amino acids. The V gene end was trimmed by 4 bases and the J gene end by 6 bases; junction bases not matched to a gene: 14. CDR1 and CDR2 from the germline V gene are SGHVS and FQNEAQ. CDR3 protein: CASSSRLAGGPSDFNEQFF. DNA for the CDR3: TGTGCCAGCAGCTCCCGACTAGCGGGGGGGCCTTCCGACTTCAATGAGCAGTTCTTC.

The gene calls are TRBV4-1 and TRBJ1-1; 7 bases map to TRBD1. The CDR3 length is 12 residues. V shed 4 bases and J 11 bases; nucleotides not matched to a gene: 7. Germline V gene sequence: CDR1 MGHRA, CDR2 YSYEKL. CDR3 sequence reads: CASSPRQGRAFF. DNA for the CDR3: TGCGCCAGCAGCCCTAGACAGGGTAGGGCTTTCTTT.

The chain is built from TRBV7-2 and TRBJ2-3, with D possibly TRBD2 on 7 matching bases. Per the germline V gene, CDR1 is SGHTA and CDR2 is FQGNSA. This CDR3 contains 11 residues. The CDR3 bases are TGTGACCGGGGGGCGACAGATACGCAGTATTTT. Encoded protein: CDRGATDTQYF.

The chain employs TRBV9 and TRBJ1-2; a weak D match, TRBD1 (6 bases). Germline lookup yields CDR1 SGDLS and CDR2 YYNGEE. The CDR3 has 12 residues. The V end lost 0 bases, the J end lost 10 bases, and 10 bases lay between the germline ends. CDR3 DNA sequence: TGTGCCAGCAGCGTAGAGGGGGGACACTACACCTTC. Residues: CASSVEGGHYTF.

Details on this clonotype: The junction does not match germline at one end; this may be a read error. The chain's CDR3 is CASSPRGSGANVLTF. The CDR3 DNA reads as TGTGCTAGCAGCCCCCGGGGCTCTGGGGCCAACGTCCTGACTTTC. The V and J genes are TRBV7-7 and TRBJ2-6; weak D call: TRBD2 (5 bases). Germline V gene data show CDR1 as SSHAT and CDR2 as FNYEAQ (reference sequence). The CDR3 spans 15 residues.

The chain carries TRBV4-2 and TRBJ1-1, with D hard to call. This CDR3 contains 15 residues. V lost 0 bases and J lost 6, with 14 bases in between. The germline CDR1 and CDR2 sequences are LGHNA and YNFKEQ. The CDR3 is CASSQDLRVGAEAFF. The CDR3 region has the DNA TGTGCCAGCAGCCAAGATCTGAGGGTTGGGGCTGAAGCTTTCTTT.

The table lists this clonotype with a count of one. The rearrangement uses TRBV27 and TRBJ1-5; no clear D. This CDR3 spans 12 amino acids. Trimming removed 6 bases at V and 2 bases at J, with 5 bases between. The V gene's germline CDR1 is MNHEY and CDR2 SMNVEV (reference sequence). This CDR3 reads CASRLGNQPQHF. The CDR3 coding sequence is TGTGCCAGCAGGCTGGGCAATCAGCCCCAGCATTTT.

The V and J genes are TRBV30 and TRBJ2-5; D possibly corresponds to TRBD1 (5 bases). The CDR3 is 13 amino acids. V was cut by 1 base and J by 6 bases, with 12 bases left in between. Germline V CDR1 and CDR2: GTSNPN, SVGIG (reference sequence). CDR3 sequence reads: CAWSATVIQTQYF. The CDR3 nucleotides are TGTGCCTGGAGTGCGACAGTGATACAGACCCAGTACTTC.

The CDR3 protein is CASSVDGALASYEQYF. CDR3 in DNA: TGTGCCAGCAGCGTAGATGGCGCCTTGGCTTCCTACGAGCAGTACTTC. The chain joins TRBV9 to TRBJ2-7, with D hard to call. The CDR3 is 16 amino acids. Germline loops: CDR1 SGDLS, CDR2 YYNGEE. Trimming left V 0 bases short and J 1 base short, with 14 bases between. The full variable domain, its missing parts supplied by reference TRBV9 and TRBJ2-7, is DSGVTQTPKHLITATGQRVTLRCSPRSGDLSVYWYQQSLDQGLQFLIQYYNGEERAKGNILERFSAQQFPDLHSELNLSSLELGDSALYFCASSVDGALASYEQYFGPGTRLTVT.

The chain uses TRBV12-3 or TRBV12-4 and TRBJ2-2; possibly TRBD1 or TRBD2 for D (5 bases each). There are 14 residues in the CDR3. Trimming took 6 bases from V and 1 from J, leaving 9 bases between them. The CDR3 DNA reads TGTGCCAGCAGGATGGGACGGAACACCGGGGAGCTGTTTTTT. As protein: CASRMGRNTGELFF.

The chain employs TRBV6-6 and TRBJ2-3, with 9 bases matching TRBD2. The CDR3 consists of 16 residues. Germline CDR1 and CDR2: MNHNY and SVGAGI (reference sequence). V shed 0 bases and J 1 base; nucleotides not matched to a gene: 2. The DNA of the CDR3 is TGTGCCAGCAGTTACTCGGCTAGCGGGGGCACAGATACGCAGTATTTT. It is translated as CASSYSASGGTDTQYF.

Concerning this clonotype itself: One junction end does not reproduce the germline sequence, and a read error may be involved. The chain couples TRBV7-7 to TRBJ2-5; the match to TRBD2 covers 14 bases. The CDR3 covers 17 residues. Germline CDR1 SSHAT, CDR2 FNYEAQ (reference sequence). CDR3 region: CASSSRTSGGTTETQYF. In DNA, the CDR3 is TGTGCTAGCAGCTCGCGGACTAGCGGGGGGACAACAGAGACCCAGTACTTC.

The chain uses TRBV3-1 and TRBJ1-4; possible D gene TRBD1, 5 bases. The germline CDR1 and CDR2 sequences are LGHDT and YNNKEL (reference sequence). The CDR3 contains 14 residues. V lost 4 bases to trimming and J lost 12 bases, with 18 bases between them. The CDR3 nucleotides are TGTGCCAGCAGCCGCGCCGGGACCCTAAAGGAACTGTTTTTT. Amino acid sequence: CASSRAGTLKELFF.

This chain joins TRBV3-1 and TRBJ2-3; 16 positions agree with TRBD2. Germline loops: CDR1 LGHDT, CDR2 YNNKEL (reference sequence). The junction had 4 bases not matched to a gene; V was cut back by 4 bases and J by 9 bases. CDR3 length: 15 residues. CDR3 in DNA: TGTGCCAGCAGCCCTGGGACTAGCGGGGGGGACACGCAGTATTTT. Its protein product is CASSPGTSGGDTQYF.

The chain combines TRBV4-1 with TRBJ2-3; no definite D call. Trimming took off 5 bases at V and 0 bases at J, with 24 bases between the two ends. There are 19 residues in the CDR3. CDR1 is MGHRA, CDR2 YSYEKL, per germline. CDR3 amino acids: CASSGQSSRRATSTDTQYF. The CDR3 DNA follows: TGCGCCAGCAGCGGCCAGTCAAGTCGTAGGGCCACTAGCACAGATACGCAGTATTTT.

This clonotype was observed a single time. The genes are TRBV11-2 and TRBJ1-1; 9 nucleotides agree with TRBD1. CDR3 length: 15 residues. The V segment lost 4 bases and the J segment 7 bases; nucleotides outside the gene matches: 10. Germline loops: CDR1 SGHAT, CDR2 FQNNGV. CDR3 in DNA: TGTGCCAGCAGCTCAGCCGGGACAGGGCTCGGTGAAGCTTTCTTT. This sequence encodes CASSSAGTGLGEAFF.

This chain joins TRBV3-1 and TRBJ2-3; 14 nucleotides line up with TRBD2. V shed 1 base and J 3 bases; nucleotides not matched to a gene: 3. Germline V gene data show CDR1 as LGHDT and CDR2 as YNNKEL (reference sequence). The length of the CDR3 is 17 residues. DNA for the CDR3: TGTGCCAGCAGCCAAGGAAGGACTAGCGGGGGGACAGATACGCAGTATTTT. This codes for CASSQGRTSGGTDTQYF.

The chain couples TRBV12-3 or TRBV12-4 to TRBJ1-1; 10 bases are a match to TRBD1. V was clipped by 5 bases and J by 5 bases; unmatched bases: 5. The CDR3 length is 14 residues. CDR3 region: CASSGTGEETEAFF. For the CDR3, the DNA is TGTGCCAGCAGTGGGACAGGGGAAGAAACTGAAGCTTTCTTT.